This T cell receptor (beta chain) was sequenced during a study of OX40 agonist ivuxolimab in advanced cancers. Assay: immunoSEQ multiplex PCR; the TCRdb copy retains only in-frame clones and omits some. The sample lists just over 70,000 clones, roughly 84% seen once, with 0.78% in the top ten. Germline V lookup: CDR1 MNHEY, CDR2 SVGAGI. The CDR3 is 12 residues long. After removal of 10 bases from V and 5 bases from J, the junction contained 6 bases not matched to a gene. The rearrangement links TRBV6-5 to TRBJ1-1, with 8 positions matching TRBD1. The receptor was derived from an adult with an advanced solid tumor such as melanoma, head and neck, liver or kidney cancer. The sequencing used CD4+ or CD8+ T cells sorted from blood, collected in a trial of the OX40 agonist ivuxolimab. In nucleotides, the CDR3 is TGTGCCACAGGGGACAGGACGACTGAAGCTTTCTTT. Its protein is CATGDRTTEAFF.